This TCR beta chain was documented in a study of tissue T cells after allogeneic stem cell transplantation. Generated by immunoSEQ multiplex PCR, the TCRdb table keeps only in-frame clones and is missing some. The table records more than 40,000 clones, around 66% of them present only once. Germline assignment: CDR1 GKSSPN and CDR2 SITVG. The V end was cut by 0 bases, the J end by 4 bases, with 4 bases between. The CDR3 has 13 amino acids. For this clone: The germline and genes are mouse ones. The observed sequence ends 1 residue before the CDR3 terminus, with the missing tail filled in from the germline J gene.

This TCR was recovered from a pool of C57BL/6 mice in good health. This chain uses TRBV31 with TRBJ1-6; D unresolved. TRBJ1-6 is marked as an open reading frame, function uncertain. Sequencing was done on a sample of sorted cells pooled from one or two spleens. The CDR3 bases that were read are TGTGCCTGGAGTCTACAGTATAATTCGCCCCTCTAC. This codes for CAWSLQYNSPLY. The whole CDR3 reads CAWSLQYNSPLYF.